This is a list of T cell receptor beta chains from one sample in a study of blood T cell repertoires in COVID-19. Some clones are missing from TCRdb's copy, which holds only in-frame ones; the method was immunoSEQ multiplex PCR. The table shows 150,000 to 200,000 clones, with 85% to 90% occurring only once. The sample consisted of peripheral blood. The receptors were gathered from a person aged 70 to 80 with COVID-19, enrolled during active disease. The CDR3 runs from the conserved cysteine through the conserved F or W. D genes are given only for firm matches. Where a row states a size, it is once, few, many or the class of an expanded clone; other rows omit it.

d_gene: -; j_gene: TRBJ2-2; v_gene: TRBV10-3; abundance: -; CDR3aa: CAIRQEHADTGELFF; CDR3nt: TGTGCCATCAGACAGGAGCATGCGGACACCGGGGAGCTGTTTTTT
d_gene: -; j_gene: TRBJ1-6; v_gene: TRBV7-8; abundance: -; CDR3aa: CASSLRETSPLHF; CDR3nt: TGTGCCAGCAGCTTAAGGGAGACTTCACCCCTCCACTTT
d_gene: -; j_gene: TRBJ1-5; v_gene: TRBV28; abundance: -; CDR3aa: CASSLIASGQPQHF; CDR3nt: TGTGCCAGCAGTTTGATAGCCTCGGGGCAGCCCCAGCATTTT
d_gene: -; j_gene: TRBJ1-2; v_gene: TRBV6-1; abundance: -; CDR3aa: CASSEMTVGYGYTF; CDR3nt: TGTGCCAGCAGTGAAATGACAGTAGGCTATGGCTACACCTTC
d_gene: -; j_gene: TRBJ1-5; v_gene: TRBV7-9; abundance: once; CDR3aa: CASSSGVKQPQHF; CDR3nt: TGTGCCAGCAGCTCCGGGGTCAAACAGCCCCAGCATTTT
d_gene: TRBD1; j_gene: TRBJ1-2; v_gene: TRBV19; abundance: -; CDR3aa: CASSIYPQGARGYTF; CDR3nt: TGTGCCAGTAGTATCTATCCTCAGGGGGCAAGAGGCTACACCTTC
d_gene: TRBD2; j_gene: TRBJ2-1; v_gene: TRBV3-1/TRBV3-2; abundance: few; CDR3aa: CASSPRTSGSQNEQFF; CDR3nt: TGTGCCAGCAGCCCACGAACTAGCGGGAGTCAAAATGAGCAGTTCTTC
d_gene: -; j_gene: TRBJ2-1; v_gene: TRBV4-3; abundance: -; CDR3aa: CASSQPTKGAGNEQFF; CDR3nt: TGCGCCAGCAGCCAACCGACTAAGGGCGCCGGGAATGAGCAGTTCTTC
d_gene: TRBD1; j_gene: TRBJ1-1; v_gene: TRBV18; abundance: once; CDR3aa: CASSPQQGAGNTEAFF; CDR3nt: TGTGCCAGCTCACCACAACAGGGGGCCGGGAACACTGAAGCTTTCTTT
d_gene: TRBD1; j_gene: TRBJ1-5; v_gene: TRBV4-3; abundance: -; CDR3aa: CASSQDRGNQPQHF; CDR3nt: TGCGCCAGCAGCCAAGACAGGGGGAATCAGCCCCAGCATTTT
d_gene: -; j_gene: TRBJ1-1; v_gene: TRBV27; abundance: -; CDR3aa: CASTLEEEAFF; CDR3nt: TGTGCCAGCACCCTGGAGGAGGAAGCTTTCTTT
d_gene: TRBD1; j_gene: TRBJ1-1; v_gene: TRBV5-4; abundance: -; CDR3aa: CASGLPRGQLNTEAFF; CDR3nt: TGTGCCAGCGGTCTTCCTAGGGGACAGCTGAACACTGAAGCTTTCTTT
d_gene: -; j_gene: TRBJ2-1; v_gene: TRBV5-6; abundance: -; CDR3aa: CASSGAITVYEQFF; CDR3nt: TGTGCCAGCAGCGGGGCAATTACCGTCTATGAGCAGTTCTTC
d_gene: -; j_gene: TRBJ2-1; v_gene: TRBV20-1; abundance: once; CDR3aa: CSASWGGLNNEQFF; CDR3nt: TGCAGTGCTAGTTGGGGGGGCCTCAACAATGAGCAGTTCTTC
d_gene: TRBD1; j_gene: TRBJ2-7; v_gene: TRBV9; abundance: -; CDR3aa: CASSFTQGQEGEQYF; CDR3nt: TGTGCCAGCAGCTTTACACAGGGGCAAGAAGGCGAGCAGTACTTC
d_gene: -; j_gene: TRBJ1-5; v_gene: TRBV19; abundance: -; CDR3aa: CASRIQGNQPQHF; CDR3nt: TGTGCCAGTAGGATACAGGGAAATCAGCCCCAGCATTTT
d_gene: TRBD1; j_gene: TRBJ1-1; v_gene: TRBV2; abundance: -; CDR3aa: CASRGQVLNTEAFF; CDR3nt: TGTGCCAGCAGAGGACAGGTTTTGAACACTGAAGCTTTCTTT
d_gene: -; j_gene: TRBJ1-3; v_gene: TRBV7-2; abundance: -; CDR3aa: CASSLVQALSGNTIYF; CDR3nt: TGTGCCAGCAGCTTAGTCCAGGCTCTTTCTGGAAACACCATATATTTT
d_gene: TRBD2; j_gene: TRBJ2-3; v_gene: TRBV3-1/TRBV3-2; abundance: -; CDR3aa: CASSRIGTSGPPTDTQYF; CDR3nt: TGTGCCAGCAGCCGCATCGGCACTAGCGGGCCTCCCACAGATACGCAGTATTTT
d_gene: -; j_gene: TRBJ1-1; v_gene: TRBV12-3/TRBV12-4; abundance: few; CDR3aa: CASSLSRVTEAFF; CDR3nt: TGTGCCAGCAGTTTGTCCAGGGTGACTGAAGCTTTCTTT
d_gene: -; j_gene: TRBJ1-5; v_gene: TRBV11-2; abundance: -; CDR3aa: CASSLGGWGPQPQHF; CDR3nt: TGTGCCAGCAGCTTAGGAGGGTGGGGGCCTCAGCCCCAGCATTTT
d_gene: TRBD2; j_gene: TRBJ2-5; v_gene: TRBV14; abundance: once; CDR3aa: CASSQLAAGGNMYQETQYF; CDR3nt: TGTGCCAGCAGCCAACTTGCAGCGGGGGGAAATATGTACCAAGAGACCCAGTACTTC
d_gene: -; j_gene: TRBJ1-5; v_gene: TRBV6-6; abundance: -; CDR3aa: CASHQQGLGQPQHF; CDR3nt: TGTGCCAGCCATCAACAGGGTCTCGGTCAGCCCCAGCATTTT
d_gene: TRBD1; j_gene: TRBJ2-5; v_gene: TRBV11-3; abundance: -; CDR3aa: CASSFRGQGRVETQYF; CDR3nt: TGTGCCAGCAGCTTCCGGGGACAGGGGAGGGTAGAGACCCAGTACTTC
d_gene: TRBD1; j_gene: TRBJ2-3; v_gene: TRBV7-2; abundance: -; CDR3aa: CASSLLGQRTDTQYF; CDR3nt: TGTGCCAGCAGCTTATTGGGACAGAGAACAGATACGCAGTATTTT
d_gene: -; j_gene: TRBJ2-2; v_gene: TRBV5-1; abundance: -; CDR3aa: CASSLVGRELFF; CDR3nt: TGCGCCAGCAGCTTGGTCGGGAGGGAGCTGTTTTTT
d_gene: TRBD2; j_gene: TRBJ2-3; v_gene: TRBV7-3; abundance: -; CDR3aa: CASSSRTSGGTDTQYF; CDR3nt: TGTGCCAGCAGCTCCCGGACTAGCGGGGGCACAGATACGCAGTATTTT
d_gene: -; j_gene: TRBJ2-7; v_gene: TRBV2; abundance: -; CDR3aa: CASSVSSYEQYF; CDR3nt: TGTGCCAGCAGCGTATCTTCCTACGAGCAGTACTTC
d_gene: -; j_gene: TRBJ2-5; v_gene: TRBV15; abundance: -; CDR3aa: CATSRDLRPQYF; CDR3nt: TGTGCCACCAGCAGAGATCTGCGGCCCCAGTACTTC
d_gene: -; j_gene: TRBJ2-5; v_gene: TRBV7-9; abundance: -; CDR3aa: CASSLAMGAGETQYF; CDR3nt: TGTGCCAGCAGCTTAGCGATGGGGGCAGGGGAGACCCAGTACTTC
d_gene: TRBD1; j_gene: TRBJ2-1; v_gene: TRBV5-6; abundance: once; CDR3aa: CASSTDRGFNEQFF; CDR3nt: TGTGCCAGCAGCACGGACAGGGGCTTCAATGAGCAGTTCTTC
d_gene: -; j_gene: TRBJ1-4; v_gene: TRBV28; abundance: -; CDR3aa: CASSPFEKLFF; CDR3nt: TGTGCCAGCAGTCCTTTTGAAAAACTGTTTTTT
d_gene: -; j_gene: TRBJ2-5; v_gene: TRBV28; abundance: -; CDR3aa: CASSEPPGSQYF; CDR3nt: TGTGCCAGCAGTGAACCCCCGGGGTCCCAGTACTTC
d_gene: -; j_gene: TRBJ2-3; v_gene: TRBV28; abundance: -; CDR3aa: CASSNTRDTQYF; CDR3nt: TGTGCCAGCAGCAATACAAGAGATACGCAGTATTTT
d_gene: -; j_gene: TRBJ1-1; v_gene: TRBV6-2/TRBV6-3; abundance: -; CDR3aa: CASSYDPGYDTEAFF; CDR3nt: TGTGCCAGCAGTTACGACCCGGGGTACGACACTGAAGCTTTCTTT
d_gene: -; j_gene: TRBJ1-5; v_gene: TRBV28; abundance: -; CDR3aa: CASSSPFRGNQPQHF; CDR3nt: TGTGCCAGCAGCTCGCCATTCCGGGGGAATCAGCCCCAGCATTTT
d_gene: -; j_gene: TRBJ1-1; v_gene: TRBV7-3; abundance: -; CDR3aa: CASSLTASNRVMNTEAFF; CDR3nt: TGTGCCAGCAGCTTAACGGCCTCAAACAGGGTGATGAACACTGAAGCTTTCTTT
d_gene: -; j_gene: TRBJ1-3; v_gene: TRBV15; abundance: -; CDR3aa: CATSGSTGHGNTIYF; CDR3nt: TGTGCCACCAGCGGGTCAACGGGACATGGAAACACCATATATTTT
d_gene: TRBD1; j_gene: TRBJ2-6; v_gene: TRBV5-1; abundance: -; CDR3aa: CASSSYSGGYSSGANVLTF; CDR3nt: TGCGCCAGCAGCAGCTATTCAGGGGGCTATAGCTCTGGGGCCAACGTCCTGACTTTC
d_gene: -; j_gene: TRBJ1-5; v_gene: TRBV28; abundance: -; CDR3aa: CASSPRLSNQPQHF; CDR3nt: TGTGCCAGCAGTCCAAGACTGAGTAATCAGCCCCAGCATTTT
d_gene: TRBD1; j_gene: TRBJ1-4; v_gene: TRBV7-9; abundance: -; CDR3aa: CASSASDRGRVNEKLFF; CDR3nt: TGTGCCAGCAGCGCGTCGGACAGGGGGCGGGTAAATGAAAAACTGTTTTTT
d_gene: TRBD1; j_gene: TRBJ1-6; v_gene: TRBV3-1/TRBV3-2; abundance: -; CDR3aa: CASSQVGTDHSPLHF; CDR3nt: TGTGCCAGCAGCCAAGTGGGGACAGATCATTCACCCCTCCACTTT
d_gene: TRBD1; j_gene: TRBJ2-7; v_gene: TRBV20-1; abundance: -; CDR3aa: CSASLDRTISYEQYF; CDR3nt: TGCAGTGCTAGTCTGGACAGGACGATCTCCTACGAGCAGTACTTC
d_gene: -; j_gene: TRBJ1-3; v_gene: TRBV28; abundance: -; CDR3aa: CASRSGFVSGNTIYF; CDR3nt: TGTGCCAGCAGGTCCGGTTTCGTGTCTGGAAACACCATATATTTT